The 25 T cell receptor beta chains listed next were all sequenced from one sample in a study of shared clonotypes between healthy human individuals. The repertoire was sequenced with immunoSEQ multiplex PCR; TCRdb's copy has only in-frame clones and lacks some. The sample includes 1 million to 1.3 million clones, roughly 74% seen only once; the top ten take 0.5% to 0.65%. The sequencing sample was made of memory CD4+ T cells from PBMCs. This sample's subset: CD45RA-negative fraction. The receptors shown here come from a young man in good health. Some clones in this sample may be carry-over from other donors' samples.

This clone was observed once. The chain carries TRBV4-2 and TRBJ2-3; 7 bases agree with TRBD2. The CDR3 consists of 16 residues. Trimming at V came to 5 bases and at J to 1 base, leaving 9 bases not matched to a gene. CDR1 and CDR2 (germline): LGHNA, YNFKEQ. The DNA of the CDR3 is TGTGCCAGCAGCGGGGGGGTGACTTGGGGCACAGATACGCAGTATTTT. Its protein is CASSGGVTWGTDTQYF.

This clone was picked up a small number of times. Other DNA sequences in this specimen translate into the identical CDR3. Here the CDR3 DNA reads TGTGCCAGCAGTGAAGCGGGTACCGGGGAGCTGTTTTTT. Protein sequence: CASSEAGTGELFF. The V gene is TRBV2, the J gene TRBJ2-2; D is unclear. Trimming shortened V by 0 bases and J by 5 bases, and 4 bases separated the two germline ends. Looked up from germline, CDR1 is SNHLY and CDR2 is FYNNEI. The CDR3 is made up of 13 amino acids.

This sequence joins TRBV6-1 and TRBJ2-3, with a possible D match to TRBD1 (5 bases). This CDR3 spans 15 amino acids. Trimming removed 3 bases at V and 2 bases at J, with 12 bases between. Germline V gene data show CDR1 as MNHNS and CDR2 as SASEGT. The CDR3 loop reads CASSEIRGSTDTQYF. CDR3 DNA: TGTGCCAGCAGTGAGATAAGGGGATCCACAGATACGCAGTATTTT.

The rearrangement joins TRBV5-8 to TRBJ1-3; 7 bases line up with TRBD1. The CDR3 extends over 14 amino acids. From germline, CDR1 is SGHTS and CDR2 YDEGEE. V was pared by 5 bases and J by 3 bases, with 5 bases of the junction left unmatched. The CDR3 loop reads CASRRDSGGNTIYF. The CDR3 DNA reads TGTGCCAGCAGGCGGGACAGCGGTGGAAACACCATATATTTT.

This clone was seen a few times. The rearrangement joins TRBV13 to TRBJ2-5; D is uncertain. The V and J ends lost 5 bases and 3 bases respectively, with 7 bases between them. The CDR3 length is 12 residues. Germline V gene data show CDR1 as PRHDT and CDR2 as FYEKMQ (reference sequence). The CDR3 coding sequence is TGTGCCAGCAGCAAAAACGAAGAGACCCAGTACTTC. It encodes CASSKNEETQYF.

The CDR3: CASSLPADATNEKLFF. DNA for the CDR3: TGTGCCAGCAGCCTCCCGGCGGACGCAACTAATGAAAAACTGTTTTTT. The V gene is TRBV5-5, the J gene TRBJ1-4; D is undetermined. Trimming took off 4 bases at V and 0 bases at J, with 13 bases between the two ends. This CDR3 has 16 residues. CDR1 and CDR2 (germline): SGHKS, YYEKEE (reference sequence).

This clone was detected once. This chain uses TRBV20-1 with TRBJ1-2; no firm D call. CDR3 size: 11 residues. V lost 6 bases, J lost 8 bases, and 13 bases lay in between. CDR1 is DFQATT, CDR2 SNEGSKA, per germline (reference sequence). CDR3 coding DNA: TGCAGTGCCAGGCCAGGCATAGGCTACACCTTC. Its protein product is CSARPGIGYTF.

This chain links TRBV5-1 with TRBJ2-1, with 8 bases lining up with TRBD2. CDR3 length: 15 residues. From germline, CDR1 is SGHRS and CDR2 YFSETQ. With 6 bases clipped from V and 0 bases from J, the junction kept 5 bases outside the gene matches. CDR3 sequence (DNA): TGCGCCAGCAATAGAGCGGGGGCCTCCTACAATGAGCAGTTCTTC. Translated, it gives CASNRAGASYNEQFF.

Regarding this clone: A read error may explain this, as a much larger clone is one base away. The V and J genes are TRBV5-4 and TRBJ2-7; D gene unclear. Germline V gene lookup returns CDR1 SGHNT and CDR2 YYREEE (reference sequence). CDR3 size: 15 residues. Deletions cut 2 bases from V and 6 bases from J, with 18 bases between. This CDR3 reads CASSFSGGSLSEQYF. The CDR3 DNA reads as TGTGCCAGCAGCTTTAGTGGCGGCTCCCTGAGCGAGCAGTACTTC.

The V gene is TRBV19, the J gene TRBJ2-1; maybe TRBD2 (5 bases). The germline V gene has CDR1 LNHDA and CDR2 SQIVND (reference sequence). Between the trimmed V and J ends, which lost 2 bases and 0 bases, there was a span of 11 bases. The CDR3 has 16 residues. CDR3 sequence reads: CASSIITGSSYNEQFF. The CDR3 DNA reads as TGTGCCAGTAGTATAATTACTGGGAGCTCCTACAATGAGCAGTTCTTC.

This clone was picked up one time. V and J are TRBV5-6 and TRBJ1-2; D unclear. With 2 bases removed from V and 4 bases from J, the gap between germline ends came to 12 bases. This CDR3 is 14 amino acids long. Germline V gives CDR1 SGHDT, CDR2 YYEEEE. CDR3 region: CASSFLDEGYGYTF. The CDR3 DNA sequence: TGTGCCAGCAGCTTTCTGGATGAGGGCTATGGCTACACCTTC.

This chain joins TRBV28 and TRBJ1-2; D perhaps matches TRBD1 (5 bases). Germline values: CDR1 MDHEN, CDR2 SYDVKM. Deletions cut 7 bases from V and 4 bases from J, with 10 bases between. The CDR3 is 12 residues long. The chain's CDR3 is CASTMGVYGYTF. The CDR3, as DNA: TGTGCCAGCACTATGGGGGTCTATGGCTACACCTTC.

A note on this clone: The sample holds other DNA sequences that translate to the same CDR3. The CDR3 coding sequence is TGTGCCAGTAGCAGGACCGGGAAGGACTACGAGCAGTACTTC. Amino acid sequence: CASSRTGKDYEQYF. The chain recombines TRBV19 with TRBJ2-7; TRBD2 is a possible D gene (5 bases). The germline V gene has CDR1 LNHDA and CDR2 SQIVND (reference sequence). The ends were cut back, 6 bases at V and 3 bases at J, with 15 bases in the middle. The CDR3 length is 14 residues.

The chain joins TRBV19 to TRBJ2-2, with D maybe TRBD1 (5 bases). Trimming took 5 bases from V and 1 from J, leaving 11 bases between them. The germline CDR1 and CDR2 sequences are LNHDA and SQIVND (reference sequence). This CDR3 has 15 residues. Written as DNA, the CDR3 is TGTGCCAGTAGTTTTACCAGGGAGAACACCGGGGAGCTGTTTTTT. This gives the protein CASSFTRENTGELFF.

On this clone itself: A clone one base away is much larger, so this may be a read error. DNA of the CDR3: TGTGCCAGCAGACCAAATCCAAACTATGGCTACACCTTC. Translation: CASRPNPNYGYTF. The chain recombines TRBV6-6 with TRBJ1-2, with D unclear. Germline CDR1 reads MNHNY; CDR2 reads SVGAGI (reference sequence). This CDR3 has 13 residues. Trimming took 6 bases from V and 2 from J, leaving 10 bases between them.

This chain links TRBV4-2 with TRBJ2-3; 10 bases fit TRBD2. This CDR3 comprises 18 residues. The junction had 12 bases not matched to a gene; V was cut back by 3 bases and J by 3 bases. Germline CDR1 LGHNA, CDR2 YNFKEQ. The CDR3 spells CASSHLASGSRPTDTQYF. The CDR3 region has the DNA TGTGCCAGCAGCCATCTTGCTAGCGGGAGTCGCCCGACAGATACGCAGTATTTT.

This sequence joins TRBV4-1 and TRBJ2-3; D is unresolved. The V gene's germline CDR1 is MGHRA and CDR2 YSYEKL. V lost 4 bases, J lost 1 base, and 3 bases lay in between. The CDR3 spans 12 residues. The chain's CDR3 is CASSLGTDTQYF. The CDR3 DNA reads TGCGCCAGCAGCCTTGGCACAGATACGCAGTATTTT.

This clone was observed a handful of times. V usage is TRBV19 and J usage is TRBJ2-4; the D is unclear. The CDR3 spans 12 residues. The germline V and J ends were trimmed by 10 bases and 8 bases, with 15 bases remaining between them. CDR1 and CDR2 (germline): LNHDA, SQIVND (reference sequence). The CDR3 DNA reads TGTGCCACCAGAAGTCGAGGTGACATTCAGTACTTC. The encoded protein is CATRSRGDIQYF.

This clone was seen only a few times. The J gene is TRBJ1-1, the V gene TRBV7-2; D remains unclear. The V gene's germline CDR1 is SGHTA and CDR2 FQGNSA. The CDR3 loop spans 11 amino acids. Trimming cost V 4 bases and J 6 bases, with 6 bases left between them. The DNA of the CDR3 is TGTGCCAGCAGCTCATACTCTGAAGCTTTCTTT. Amino acid sequence: CASSSYSEAFF.

The rearrangement joins TRBV15 to TRBJ1-5; D might be TRBD1 (6 bases). The CDR3 totals 14 residues. Per the germline V gene, CDR1 is LNHNV and CDR2 is YYDKDF (reference sequence). Trimming took off 3 bases at V and 3 bases at J, with 9 bases between the two ends. CDR3: CATSSRGDNQPQHF. The CDR3 DNA sequence: TGTGCCACCAGCAGCAGGGGAGACAATCAGCCCCAGCATTTT.

This chain joins TRBV28 and TRBJ2-3; tentative D call: TRBD1 (7 bases). The CDR3 has 16 amino acids. CDR1 MDHEN and CDR2 SYDVKM come from the germline V gene. Deletions cut 5 bases from V and 1 base from J, with 16 bases between. The DNA of the CDR3 is TGTGCCAGCAGTCTCCAGGGGGGCGGAGGCACAGATACGCAGTATTTT. Residues: CASSLQGGGGTDTQYF. The full variable domain, rest sourced from reference TRBV28 and TRBJ2-3, is DVKVTQSSRYLVKRTGEKVFLECVQDMDHENMFWYRQDPGLGLRLIYFSYDVKMKEKGDIPEGYSVSREKKERFSLILESASTNQTSMYLCASSLQGGGGTDTQYFGPGTRLTVL.

This rearrangement joins TRBV15 to TRBJ2-2, with D perhaps matching TRBD2 (6 bases). CDR3 length: 16 amino acids. From germline, CDR1 is LNHNV and CDR2 YYDKDF (reference sequence). V gave up 3 bases and J gave up 4 bases, with 15 bases separating them. The CDR3 spells CATSSGRPRRTGELFF. CDR3 coding DNA: TGTGCCACCAGCAGTGGGAGGCCGCGGCGCACCGGGGAGCTGTTTTTT.

The V call is TRBV18, the J call TRBJ1-2; D call uncertain. V gave up 3 bases and J gave up 5 bases, with 7 bases separating them. Germline loops: CDR1 KGHSH, CDR2 LQKENI. The CDR3 is 12 amino acids. CDR3 DNA sequence: TGTGCCAGCTCACCCACGGATTATGGCTACACCTTC. This translates into CASSPTDYGYTF. The variable domain in full, completed from reference TRBV18 and TRBJ1-2, reads NAGVMQNPRHLVRRRGQEARLRCSPMKGHSHVYWYRQLPEEGLKFMVYLQKENIIDESGMPKERFSAEFPKEGPSILRIQQVVRGDSAAYFCASSPTDYGYTFGSGTRLTVV.

DNA of the CDR3: TGTGCTACGACGGGGAGTGATGAAAAACTGTTTTTT. Its translation: CATTGSDEKLFF. This sequence joins TRBV28 and TRBJ1-4; D gene ambiguous. Germline lookup yields CDR1 MDHEN and CDR2 SYDVKM. This CDR3 is built from 12 residues.

The chain is built from TRBV15 and TRBJ2-3, with D possibly being TRBD2 (7 bases). The CDR3 covers 15 residues. Germline V lookup: CDR1 LNHNV, CDR2 YYDKDF (reference sequence). Deletions cut 0 bases from V and 3 bases from J, with 10 bases between. The CDR3 nucleotides are TGTGCCACCAGCAGAGAGGGGGGGGCGACAGATACGCAGTATTTT. Protein product: CATSREGGATDTQYF. Full variable domain (missing parts from reference TRBV15 and TRBJ2-3): DAMVIQNPRYQVTQFGKPVTLSCSQTLNHNVMYWYQQKSSQAPKLLFHYYDKDFNNEADTPDNFQSRRPNTSFCFLDIRSPGLGDTAMYLCATSREGGATDTQYFGPGTRLTVL.